This T cell receptor (beta chain) came from a study of blood T cell repertoires in COVID-19. Overall study context: From the United States, Italy and Spain came samples of acute and convalescent COVID-19.

This CDR3 is 16 amino acids long. Trimming took off 5 bases at V and 4 bases at J, with 21 bases between the two ends. Germline V gene sequence: CDR1 SEHNR, CDR2 FQNEAQ (reference sequence). Original processing methods: Amplification from reference gene primers served as the basis for estimated nucleated cell counts. Some clones are missing from TCRdb's copy, which holds only in-frame ones; the method was immunoSEQ multiplex PCR. The V and J calls and the clone size are those of that table, but D and trimming were determined from the DNA. The sample yields about 150,000 clones, about 90% seen once. Material for sequencing was peripheral blood. The J gene is TRBJ2-7, the V gene TRBV7-9; perhaps TRBD2 as D (6 bases). This receptor was identified in an elderly man with acute or convalescent COVID-19. This CDR3 is CASSPVWGVPPYEQYF. The CDR3 DNA reads TGTGCCAGCAGCCCGGTATGGGGGGTGCCACCATACGAGCAGTACTTC. The variable domain in full, completed from reference TRBV7-9 and TRBJ2-7, reads DTGVSQNPRHKITKRGQNVTFRCDPISEHNRLYWYRQTLGQGPEFLTYFQNEAQLEKSRLLSDRFSAERPKGSFSTLEIQRTEQGDSAMYLCASSPVWGVPPYEQYFGPGTRLTVT.